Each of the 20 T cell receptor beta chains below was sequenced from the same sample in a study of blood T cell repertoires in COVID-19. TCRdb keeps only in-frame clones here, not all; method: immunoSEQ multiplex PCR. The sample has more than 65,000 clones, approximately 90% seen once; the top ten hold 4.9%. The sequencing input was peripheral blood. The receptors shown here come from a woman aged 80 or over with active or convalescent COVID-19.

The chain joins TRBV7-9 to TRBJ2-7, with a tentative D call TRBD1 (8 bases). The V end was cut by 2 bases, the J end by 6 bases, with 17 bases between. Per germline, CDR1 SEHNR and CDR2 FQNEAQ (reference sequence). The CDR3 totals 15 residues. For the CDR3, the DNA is TGTGCCAGCAGCTTATTGTGGACAGGGAGGGCCGAGCAGTACTTC. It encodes CASSLLWTGRAEQYF.

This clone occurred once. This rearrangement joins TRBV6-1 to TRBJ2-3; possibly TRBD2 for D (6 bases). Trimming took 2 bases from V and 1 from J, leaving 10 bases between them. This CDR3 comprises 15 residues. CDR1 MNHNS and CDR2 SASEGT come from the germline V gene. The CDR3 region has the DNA TGTGCCAGCAGTGAATGGGGGGTCGGCACAGATACGCAGTATTTT. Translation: CASSEWGVGTDTQYF.

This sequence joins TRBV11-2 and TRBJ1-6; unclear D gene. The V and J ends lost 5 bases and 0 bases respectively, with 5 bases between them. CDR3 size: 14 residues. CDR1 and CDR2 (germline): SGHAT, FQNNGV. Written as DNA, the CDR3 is TGTGCCAGCAGCCCTAGCTCCTATAATTCACCCCTCCACTTT. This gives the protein CASSPSSYNSPLHF. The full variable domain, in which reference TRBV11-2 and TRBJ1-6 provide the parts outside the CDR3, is EAGVAQSPRYKIIEKRQSVAFWCNPISGHATLYWYQQILGQGPKLLIQFQNNGVVDDSQLPKDRFSAERLKGVDSTLKIQPAKLEDSAVYLCASSPSSYNSPLHFGNGTRLTVT.

The CDR3 nucleotides read TGTGCCACCAGTGAGGGCCTGACCAATCAGCCCCAGCATTTT. Protein product: CATSEGLTNQPQHF. The V call is TRBV24-1, the J call TRBJ1-5; no definite D call. CDR3 size: 14 residues. Germline values: CDR1 KGHDR, CDR2 SFDVKD. Trimming took 4 bases from V and 3 from J, leaving 9 bases between them.

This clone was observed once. CDR3 region: CASSSEYTDTQYF. In DNA form, the CDR3 reads TGTGCCAGCAGCTCGGAGTACACAGATACGCAGTATTTT. V usage is TRBV7-2 and J usage is TRBJ2-3; D ambiguous. Per germline, CDR1 SGHTA and CDR2 FQGNSA. Deletions cut 4 bases from V and 2 bases from J, with 7 bases between. CDR3 length: 13 residues.

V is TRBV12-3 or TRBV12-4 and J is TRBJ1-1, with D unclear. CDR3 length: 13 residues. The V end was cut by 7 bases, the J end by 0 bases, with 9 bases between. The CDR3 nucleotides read TGTGCCAGCAAGGAACAGCTGAACACTGAAGCTTTCTTT. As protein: CASKEQLNTEAFF.

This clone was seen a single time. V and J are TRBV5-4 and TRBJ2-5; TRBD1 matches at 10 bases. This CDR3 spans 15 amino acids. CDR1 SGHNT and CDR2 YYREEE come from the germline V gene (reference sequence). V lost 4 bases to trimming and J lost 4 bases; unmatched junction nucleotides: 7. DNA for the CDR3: TGTGCCAGCAGCCATCCGGGACAGGGGAGAGAGACCCAGTACTTC. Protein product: CASSHPGQGRETQYF.

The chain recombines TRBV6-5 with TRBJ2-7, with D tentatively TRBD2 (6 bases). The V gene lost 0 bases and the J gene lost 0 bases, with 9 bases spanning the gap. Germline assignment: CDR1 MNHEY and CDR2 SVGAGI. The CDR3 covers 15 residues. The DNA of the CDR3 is TGTGCCAGCAGTTACTCGAGGCGGGGCTCCTACGAGCAGTACTTC. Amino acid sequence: CASSYSRRGSYEQYF.

CDR3 nucleotide sequence: TGCGCCAGCAGCCAAGAGCGGCAGGGAGGAGTAGTGGGGAACACCGGGGAGCTGTTTTTT. Translation gives CASSQERQGGVVGNTGELFF. The chain recombines TRBV4-3 with TRBJ2-2; D might be TRBD2 (6 bases). Trimming pared 0 bases from V and 1 base from J, leaving 21 bases between. CDR1 is LGHNA, CDR2 YSLEER, per germline. This CDR3 comprises 20 residues.

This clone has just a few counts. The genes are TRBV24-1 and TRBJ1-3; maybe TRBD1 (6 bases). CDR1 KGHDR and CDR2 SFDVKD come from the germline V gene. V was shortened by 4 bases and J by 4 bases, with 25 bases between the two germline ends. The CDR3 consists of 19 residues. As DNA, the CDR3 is TGTGCCACCAGTGACTACCATCCCCCAGGGGAATTATGGGGAAACACCATATATTTT. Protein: CATSDYHPPGELWGNTIYF.

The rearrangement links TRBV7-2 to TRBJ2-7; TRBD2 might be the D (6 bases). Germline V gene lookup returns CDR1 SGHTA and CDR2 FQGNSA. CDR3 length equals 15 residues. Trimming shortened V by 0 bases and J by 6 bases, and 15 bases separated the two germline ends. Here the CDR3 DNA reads TGTGCCAGCAGCTTAGCGTGGTCGGGAGCGGTCGAGCAGTACTTC. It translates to CASSLAWSGAVEQYF.

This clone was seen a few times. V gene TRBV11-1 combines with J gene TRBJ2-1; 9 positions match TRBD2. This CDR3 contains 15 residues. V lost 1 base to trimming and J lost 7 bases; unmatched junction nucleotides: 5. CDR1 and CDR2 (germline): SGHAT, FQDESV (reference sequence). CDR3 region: CASSLVAGGHNEQFF. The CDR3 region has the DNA TGTGCCAGCAGCTTAGTTGCGGGGGGGCATAATGAGCAGTTCTTC.

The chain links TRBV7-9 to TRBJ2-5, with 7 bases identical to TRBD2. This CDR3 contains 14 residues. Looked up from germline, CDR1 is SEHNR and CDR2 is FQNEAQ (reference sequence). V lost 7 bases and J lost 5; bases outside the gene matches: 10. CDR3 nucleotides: TGTGCCAGCACCCTGTCGGGGGGTCCGGAGACCCAGTACTTC. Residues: CASTLSGGPETQYF.

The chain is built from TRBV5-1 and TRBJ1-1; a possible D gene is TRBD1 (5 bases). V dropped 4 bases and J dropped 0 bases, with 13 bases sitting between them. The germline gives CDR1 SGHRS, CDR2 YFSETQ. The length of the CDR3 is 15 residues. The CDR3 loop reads CASSVRGTVNTEAFF. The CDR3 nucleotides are TGCGCCAGCAGCGTAAGGGGTACAGTGAACACTGAAGCTTTCTTT.

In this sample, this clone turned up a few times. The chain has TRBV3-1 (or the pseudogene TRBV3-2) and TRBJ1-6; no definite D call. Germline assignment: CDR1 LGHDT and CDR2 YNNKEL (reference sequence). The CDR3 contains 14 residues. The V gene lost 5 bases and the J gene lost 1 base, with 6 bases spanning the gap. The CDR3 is CASSLRSYNSPLHF. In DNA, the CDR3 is TGTGCCAGCAGCTTACGGTCCTATAATTCACCCCTCCACTTT.

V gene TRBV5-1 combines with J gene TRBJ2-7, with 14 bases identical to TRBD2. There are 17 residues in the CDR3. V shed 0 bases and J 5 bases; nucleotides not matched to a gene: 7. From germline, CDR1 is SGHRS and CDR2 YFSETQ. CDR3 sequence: CASSLGLAGGPGNEQYF. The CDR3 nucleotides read TGCGCCAGCAGCTTGGGACTAGCGGGAGGGCCGGGTAACGAGCAGTACTTC.

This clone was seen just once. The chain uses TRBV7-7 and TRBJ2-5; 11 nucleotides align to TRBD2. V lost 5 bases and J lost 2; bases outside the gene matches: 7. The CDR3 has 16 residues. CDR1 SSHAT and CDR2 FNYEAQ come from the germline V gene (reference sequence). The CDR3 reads CASSTGLAGGQETQYF. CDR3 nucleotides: TGTGCCAGCAGCACGGGGCTAGCGGGGGGACAAGAGACCCAGTACTTC. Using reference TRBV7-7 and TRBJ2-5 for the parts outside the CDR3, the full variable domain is GAGVSQSPRYKVTKRGQDVTLRCDPISSHATLYWYQQALGQGPEFLTYFNYEAQPDKSGLPSDRFSAERPEGSISTLTIQRTEQRDSAMYRCASSTGLAGGQETQYFGPGTRLLVL.

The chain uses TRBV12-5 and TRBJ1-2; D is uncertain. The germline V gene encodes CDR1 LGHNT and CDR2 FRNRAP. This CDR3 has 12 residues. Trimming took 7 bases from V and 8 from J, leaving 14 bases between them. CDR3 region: CASAPEGFGYTF. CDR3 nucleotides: TGTGCTAGTGCCCCGGAGGGATTCGGCTACACCTTC.

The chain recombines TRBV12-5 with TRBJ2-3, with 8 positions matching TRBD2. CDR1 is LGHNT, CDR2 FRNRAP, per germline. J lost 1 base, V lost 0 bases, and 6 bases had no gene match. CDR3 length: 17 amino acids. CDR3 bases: TGTGCTAGTGGTTTGGTACTAACTAGCGGTCGCACAGATACGCAGTATTTT. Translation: CASGLVLTSGRTDTQYF.

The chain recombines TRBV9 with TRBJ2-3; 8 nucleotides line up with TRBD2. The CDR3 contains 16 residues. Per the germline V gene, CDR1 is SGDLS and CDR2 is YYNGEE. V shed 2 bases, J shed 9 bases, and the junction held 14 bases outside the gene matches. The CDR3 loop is CASSVLQSGAGGTQYF. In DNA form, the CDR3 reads TGTGCCAGCAGCGTTTTGCAAAGCGGCGCGGGAGGCACGCAGTATTTT.